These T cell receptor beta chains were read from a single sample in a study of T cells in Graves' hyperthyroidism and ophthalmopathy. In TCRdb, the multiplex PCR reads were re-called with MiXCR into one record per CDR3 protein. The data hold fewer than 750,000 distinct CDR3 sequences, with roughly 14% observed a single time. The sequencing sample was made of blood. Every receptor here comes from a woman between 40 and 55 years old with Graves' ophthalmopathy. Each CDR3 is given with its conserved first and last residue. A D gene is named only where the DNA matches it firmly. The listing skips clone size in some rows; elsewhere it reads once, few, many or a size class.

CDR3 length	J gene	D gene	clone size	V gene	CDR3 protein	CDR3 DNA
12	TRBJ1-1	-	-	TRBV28	CASSFKRAEAFF	TGTGCCAGCAGCTTCAAACGCGCTGAAGCTTTCTTT
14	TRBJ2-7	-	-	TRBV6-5	CASSHTREGREQYF	TGTGCCAGCAGTCACACGCGGGAAGGTCGAGAGCAGTACTTC
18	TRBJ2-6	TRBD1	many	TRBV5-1	CASSLERDRATGANVLTF	TGCGCCAGCAGCTTGGAGCGGGACAGGGCGACGGGGGCCAACGTCCTGACTTTC
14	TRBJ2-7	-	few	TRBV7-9	CASSSPAPADEQYF	TGTGCCAGCAGCTCCCCTGCCCCAGCCGACGAGCAGTACTTC
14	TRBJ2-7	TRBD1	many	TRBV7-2	CASSFQGQDAEQYF	TGTGCCAGCAGCTTCCAGGGACAGGACGCCGAGCAGTACTTC
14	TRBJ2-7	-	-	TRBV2	CASSEAGGPQEQYF	TGTGCCAGCAGTGAAGCGGGGGGGCCGCAGGAGCAGTACTTC
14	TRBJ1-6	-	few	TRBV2	CASSELGGISPLHF	TGTGCCAGCAGTGAACTAGGGGGGATTTCACCCCTCCACTTT
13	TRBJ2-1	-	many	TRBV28	CASSSGLYNEQFF	TGTGCCAGCAGTTCCGGACTGTACAATGAGCAGTTCTTC
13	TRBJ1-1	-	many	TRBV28	CASSGNRIEEAFF	TGTGCCAGCAGTGGGAACCGGATAGAAGAGGCTTTCTTT
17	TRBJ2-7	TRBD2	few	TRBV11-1	CASSHPRLAASSYEQYF	TGTGCCAGCAGCCACCCCCGACTAGCGGCTAGCTCCTACGAGCAGTACTTC
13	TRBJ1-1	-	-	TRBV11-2	CASRRRQNTEAFF	TGTGCCAGCAGACGGCGGCAGAACACTGAAGCTTTCTTT
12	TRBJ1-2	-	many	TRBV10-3	CAIEEDRYGYTF	TGTGCCATCGAGGAGGATAGGTATGGCTACACCTTC
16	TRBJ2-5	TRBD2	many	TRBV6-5	CASSSRLAGDRETQYF	TGTGCCAGCAGTTCACGACTAGCGGGAGATAGAGAGACCCAGTACTTC
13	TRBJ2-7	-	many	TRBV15	CATSSRLSYEQYF	TGTGCCACCAGCAGTAGATTATCCTACGAGCAGTACTTC
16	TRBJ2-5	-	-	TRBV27	CASSLGGGGKEETQYF	TGTGCCAGCAGTTTGGGAGGGGGGGGCAAGGAAGAGACCCAGTACTTC
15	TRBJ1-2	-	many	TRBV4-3	CASSFQATGDYGYTF	TGCGCCAGCAGCTTCCAGGCAACAGGCGACTATGGCTACACCTTC
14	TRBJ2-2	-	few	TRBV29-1	CSVLGQLNTGELFF	TGCAGCGTTCTCGGACAGCTGAACACCGGGGAGCTGTTTTTT
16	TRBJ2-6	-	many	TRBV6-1	CASSVRLASGANVLTF	TGTGCCAGCAGTGTAAGATTGGCTTCTGGGGCCAACGTCCTGACTTTC
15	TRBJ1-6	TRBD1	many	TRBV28	CASSLSGQGDSPLHF	TGTGCCAGCAGTTTATCGGGACAGGGAGATTCACCCCTCCACTTT
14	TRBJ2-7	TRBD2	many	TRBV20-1	CSASHGGSDYEQYF	TGCAGTGCTAGTCATGGCGGGAGTGACTACGAGCAGTACTTC
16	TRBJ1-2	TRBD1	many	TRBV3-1	CASSQAADRGNYGYTF	TGTGCCAGCAGCCAAGCAGCGGACAGGGGGAACTATGGCTACACCTTC
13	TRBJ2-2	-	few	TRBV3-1	CASSQGGVGELFF	TGTGCCAGCAGCCAAGGGGGCGTCGGGGAGCTGTTTTTT
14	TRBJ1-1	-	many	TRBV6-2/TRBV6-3	CASATDRGSAEAFF	TGTGCCAGCGCCACGGACCGGGGGAGCGCTGAAGCTTTCTTT
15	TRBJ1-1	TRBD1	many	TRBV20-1	CSARDLGQGFTEAFF	TGCAGTGCTAGAGATCTAGGACAGGGCTTCACTGAAGCTTTCTTT
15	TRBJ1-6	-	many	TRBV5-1	CASSLGGDGNSPLHF	TGCGCCAGCAGCTTGGGAGGGGACGGTAATTCACCCCTCCACTTT
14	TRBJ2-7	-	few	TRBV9	CASSVSSQGHEQYF	TGTGCCAGCAGCGTCTCGTCGCAAGGACACGAGCAGTACTTC
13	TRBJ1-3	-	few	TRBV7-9	CATSGTARNTIYF	TGTGCCACCTCCGGGACCGCCAGAAACACCATATATTTT
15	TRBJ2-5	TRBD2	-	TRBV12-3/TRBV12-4	CASTVTSGGRETQYF	TGTGCCAGCACGGTGACTAGCGGGGGGAGGGAGACCCAGTACTTC
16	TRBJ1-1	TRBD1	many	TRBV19	CASSRGTGVRNTEAFF	TGTGCCAGTAGCAGGGGGACAGGGGTGAGGAACACTGAAGCTTTCTTT
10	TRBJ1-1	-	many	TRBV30	CAWSDTEAFF	TGTGCCTGGAGTGATACTGAGGCTTTCTTT
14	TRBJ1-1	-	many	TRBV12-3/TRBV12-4	CASSLTGPNTEAFF	TGTGCCAGCAGTCTAACAGGACCGAACACTGAAGCTTTCTTT
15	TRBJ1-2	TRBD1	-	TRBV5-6	CASSLGAGGLYGYTF	TGTGCCAGCAGCTTGGGGGCAGGGGGCCTCTATGGCTACACCTTC
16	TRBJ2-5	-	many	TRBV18	CASSPRAGPNEKTQYF	TGTGCCAGCTCACCACGGGCAGGGCCCAACGAGAAGACCCAGTACTTC
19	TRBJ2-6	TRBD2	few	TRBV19	CASSLSPPGRASGANVLTF	TGTGCCAGTAGTTTATCCCCCCCCGGGAGGGCCTCTGGGGCCAACGTCCTGACTTTC
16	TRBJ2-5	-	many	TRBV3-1	CASSRPGNRAQETQYF	TGTGCCAGCAGCCGCCCCGGGAACAGGGCCCAAGAGACCCAGTACTTC
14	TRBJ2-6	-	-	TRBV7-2	CASSYTAGANVLTF	TGTGCCAGCAGCTACACAGCTGGGGCCAACGTCCTGACTTTC
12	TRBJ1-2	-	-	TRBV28	CTSSAQGYGYTF	TGTACCAGCAGTGCACAGGGTTATGGCTACACCTTC
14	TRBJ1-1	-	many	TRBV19	CASSTNIGPTEAFF	TGTGCCAGTAGTACGAACATTGGGCCCACTGAAGCTTTCTTT
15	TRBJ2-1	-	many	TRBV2	CASSIPYRSYNEQFF	TGTGCCAGCAGCATACCTTATCGCTCCTACAATGAGCAGTTCTTC
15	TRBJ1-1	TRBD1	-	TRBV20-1	CSAVERTGANTEAFF	TGCAGTGCGGTTGAAAGGACAGGCGCAAACACTGAAGCTTTCTTT
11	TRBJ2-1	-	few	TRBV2	CASPQGDEQFF	TGTGCCAGCCCACAGGGCGATGAGCAGTTCTTC
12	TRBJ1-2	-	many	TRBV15	CATSTLGYGYTF	TGTGCCACCAGCACTTTAGGATATGGCTACACCTTC
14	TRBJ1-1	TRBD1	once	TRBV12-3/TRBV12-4	CASTMTGEDTEAFF	TGTGCCAGCACCATGACAGGGGAGGACACTGAAGCTTTCTTT
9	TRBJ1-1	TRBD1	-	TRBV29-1	CSVGWDRAF	TGCAGCGTGGGCTGGGACAGGGCATTT
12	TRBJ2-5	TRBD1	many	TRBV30	CAWSTGTETQYF	TGTGCCTGGTCGACAGGGACGGAGACCCAGTACTTC
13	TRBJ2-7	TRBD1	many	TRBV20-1	CSARMGQPYEQYF	TGCAGTGCTAGAATGGGACAGCCCTACGAGCAGTACTTC
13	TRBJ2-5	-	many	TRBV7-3	CASSLTYQETQYF	TGTGCCAGCAGCTTGACGTACCAAGAGACCCAGTACTTC
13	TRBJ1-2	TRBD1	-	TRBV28	CASSFSGGFGYTF	TGTGCCAGCAGTTTTTCAGGGGGTTTTGGCTACACCTTC
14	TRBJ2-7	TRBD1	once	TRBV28	CASSWTGEDYEQYF	TGTGCCAGCAGTTGGACAGGGGAGGACTACGAGCAGTACTTC
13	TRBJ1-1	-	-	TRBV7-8	CASSPTRESPSFF	TGTGCCAGCAGCCCCACAAGGGAGAGTCCATCTTTCTTT
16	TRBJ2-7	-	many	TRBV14	CASSQEAGTDSWEQYF	TGTGCCAGCAGCCAAGAAGCCGGGACGGACTCTTGGGAGCAGTACTTC
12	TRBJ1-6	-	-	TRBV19	CASRDANSPLHF	TGTGCCAGCCGGGATGCCAATTCACCCCTCCACTTT
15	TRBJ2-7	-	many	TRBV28	CASSYHGLFDYEQYF	TGTGCCAGCAGCTACCACGGACTGTTTGACTACGAGCAGTACTTC
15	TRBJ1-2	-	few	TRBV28	CASSLWGRQSWDYTF	TGTGCCAGCAGTTTATGGGGTCGTCAATCATGGGACTACACCTTC
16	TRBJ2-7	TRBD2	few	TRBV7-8	CASSQIPGTSTYEQYF	TGTGCCAGCAGCCAAATTCCCGGGACTAGTACGTACGAGCAGTACTTC